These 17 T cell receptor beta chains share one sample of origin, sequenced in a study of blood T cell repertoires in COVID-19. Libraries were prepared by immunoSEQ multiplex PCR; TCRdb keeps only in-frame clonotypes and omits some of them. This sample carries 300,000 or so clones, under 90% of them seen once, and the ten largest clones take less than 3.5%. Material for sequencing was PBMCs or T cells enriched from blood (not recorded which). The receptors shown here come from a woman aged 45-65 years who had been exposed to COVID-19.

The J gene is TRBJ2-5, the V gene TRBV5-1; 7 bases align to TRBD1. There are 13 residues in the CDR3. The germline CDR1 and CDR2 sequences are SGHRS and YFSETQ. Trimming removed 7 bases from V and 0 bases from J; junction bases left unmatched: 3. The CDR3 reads CASADRNQETQYF. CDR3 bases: TGCGCCAGCGCGGACAGGAACCAAGAGACCCAGTACTTC. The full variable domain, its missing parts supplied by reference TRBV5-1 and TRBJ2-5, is KAGVTQTPRYLIKTRGQQVTLSCSPISGHRSVSWYQQTPGQGLQFLFEYFSETQRNKGNFPGRFSGRQFSNSRSEMNVSTLELGDSALYLCASADRNQETQYFGPGTRLLVL.

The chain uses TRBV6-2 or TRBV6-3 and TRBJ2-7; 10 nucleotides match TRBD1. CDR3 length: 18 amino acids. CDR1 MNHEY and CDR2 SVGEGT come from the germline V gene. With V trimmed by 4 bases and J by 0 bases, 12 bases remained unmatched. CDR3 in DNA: TGTGCCAGCAGTTCAGCGCCTTGGGGACAGGGGAGCTCCTACGAGCAGTACTTC. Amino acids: CASSSAPWGQGSSYEQYF.

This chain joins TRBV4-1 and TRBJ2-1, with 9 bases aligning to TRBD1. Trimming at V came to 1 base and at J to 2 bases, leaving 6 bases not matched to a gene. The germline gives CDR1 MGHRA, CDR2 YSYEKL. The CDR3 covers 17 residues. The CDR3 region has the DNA TGCGCCAGCAGCCAAGGACCGGGACAGGGAACCTACAATGAGCAGTTCTTC. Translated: CASSQGPGQGTYNEQFF.

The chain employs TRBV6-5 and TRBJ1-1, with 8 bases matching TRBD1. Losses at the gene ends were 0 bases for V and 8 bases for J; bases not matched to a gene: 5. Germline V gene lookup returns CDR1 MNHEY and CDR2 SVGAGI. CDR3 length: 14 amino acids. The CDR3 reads CASSYSLTGGEAFF. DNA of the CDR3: TGTGCCAGCAGTTACTCCTTAACAGGGGGGGAAGCTTTCTTT.

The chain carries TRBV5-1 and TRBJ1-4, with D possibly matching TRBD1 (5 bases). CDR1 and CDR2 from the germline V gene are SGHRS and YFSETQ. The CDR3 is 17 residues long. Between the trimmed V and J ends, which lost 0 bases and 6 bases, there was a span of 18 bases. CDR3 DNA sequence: TGCGCCAGCAGCTTGGATGGTCCCGGGGGGGGAGATGAAAAACTGTTTTTT. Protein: CASSLDGPGGGDEKLFF.

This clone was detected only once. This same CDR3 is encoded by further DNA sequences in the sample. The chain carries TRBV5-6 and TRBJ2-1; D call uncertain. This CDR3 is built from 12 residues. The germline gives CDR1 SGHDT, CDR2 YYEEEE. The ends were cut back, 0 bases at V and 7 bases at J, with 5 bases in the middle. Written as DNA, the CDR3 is TGTGCCAGCAGCTTGGGCGGTAATGAGCAGTTCTTC. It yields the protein CASSLGGNEQFF.

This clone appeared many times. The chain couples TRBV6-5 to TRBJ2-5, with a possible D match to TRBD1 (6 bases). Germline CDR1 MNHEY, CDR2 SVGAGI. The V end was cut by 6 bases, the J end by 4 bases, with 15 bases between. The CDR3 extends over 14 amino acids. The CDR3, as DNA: TGTGCCAGCAGGGACCTGGGACAATTAGAGACCCAGTACTTC. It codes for CASRDLGQLETQYF.

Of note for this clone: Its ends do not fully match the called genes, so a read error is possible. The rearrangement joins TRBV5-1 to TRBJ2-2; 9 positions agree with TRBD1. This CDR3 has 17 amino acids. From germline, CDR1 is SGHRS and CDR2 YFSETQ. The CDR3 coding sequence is TGCGCCAGCAGATTGGCCGGGGACAGGGTTGGGACCGGGGAGCTGTTTTTT. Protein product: CASRLAGDRVGTGELFF.

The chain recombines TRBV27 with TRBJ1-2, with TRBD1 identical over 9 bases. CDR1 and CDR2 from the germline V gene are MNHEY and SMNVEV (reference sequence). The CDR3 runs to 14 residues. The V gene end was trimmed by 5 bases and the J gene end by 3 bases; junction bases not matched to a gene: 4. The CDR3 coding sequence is TGTGCCAGCAGTCCTACAGGGGGCGACTATGGCTACACCTTC. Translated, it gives CASSPTGGDYGYTF.

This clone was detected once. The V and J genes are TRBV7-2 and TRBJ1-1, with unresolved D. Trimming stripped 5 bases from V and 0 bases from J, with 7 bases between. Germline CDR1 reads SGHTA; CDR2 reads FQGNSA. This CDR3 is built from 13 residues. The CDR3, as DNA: TGTGCCAGCAGCCTCACAGTGAACACTGAAGCTTTCTTT. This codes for CASSLTVNTEAFF.

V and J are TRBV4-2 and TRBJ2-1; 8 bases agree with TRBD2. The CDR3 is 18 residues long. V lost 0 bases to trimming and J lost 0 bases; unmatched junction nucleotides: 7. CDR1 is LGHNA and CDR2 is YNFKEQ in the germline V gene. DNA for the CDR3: TGTGCCAGCAGCCAAGACGGACTAGCCCCTAGCTCCTACAATGAGCAGTTCTTC. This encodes CASSQDGLAPSSYNEQFF.

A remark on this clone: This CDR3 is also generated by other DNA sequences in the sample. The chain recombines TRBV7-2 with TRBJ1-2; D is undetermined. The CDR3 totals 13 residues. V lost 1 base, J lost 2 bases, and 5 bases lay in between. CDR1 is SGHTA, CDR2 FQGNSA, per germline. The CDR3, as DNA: TGTGCCAGCAGCTTAGGGGCGAACTATGGCTACACCTTC. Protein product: CASSLGANYGYTF.

Written as DNA, the CDR3 is TGTGCCAGCAGCTTAGACCCCACATACGAGCAGTACTTC. This sequence encodes CASSLDPTYEQYF. The rearrangement links TRBV11-3 to TRBJ2-7, with unresolved D. There are 13 residues in the CDR3. Trimming took off 0 bases at V and 4 bases at J, with 7 bases between the two ends. Germline V gene lookup returns CDR1 SGHNT and CDR2 YENEEA.

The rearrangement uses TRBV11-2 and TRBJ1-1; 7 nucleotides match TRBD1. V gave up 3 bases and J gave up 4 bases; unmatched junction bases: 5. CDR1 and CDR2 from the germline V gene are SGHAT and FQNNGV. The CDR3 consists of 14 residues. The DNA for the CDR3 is TGTGCCAGCAGCTTGTTCCAGGGGGTCACTGAAGCTTTCTTT. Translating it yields CASSLFQGVTEAFF.

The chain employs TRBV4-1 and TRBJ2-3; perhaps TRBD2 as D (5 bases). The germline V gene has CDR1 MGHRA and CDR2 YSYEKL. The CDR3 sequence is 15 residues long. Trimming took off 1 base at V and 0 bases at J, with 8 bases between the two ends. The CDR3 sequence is CASSQARTSTDTQYF. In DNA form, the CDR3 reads TGCGCCAGCAGCCAAGCGCGGACTAGCACAGATACGCAGTATTTT.

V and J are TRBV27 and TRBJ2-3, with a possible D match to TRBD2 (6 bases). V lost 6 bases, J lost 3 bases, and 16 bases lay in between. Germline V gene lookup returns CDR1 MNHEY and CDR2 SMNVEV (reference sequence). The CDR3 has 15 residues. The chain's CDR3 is CASSRSWGVTDTQYF. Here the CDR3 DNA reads TGTGCCAGCAGCCGGAGCTGGGGGGTTACAGATACGCAGTATTTT.

DNA for the CDR3: TGCAGCGTCCGGACTAGCGGGGGGGTATCAGATACGCAGTATTTT. Residues: CSVRTSGGVSDTQYF. V usage is TRBV29-1 and J usage is TRBJ2-3; 15 nucleotides line up with TRBD2. Trimming took 6 bases from V and 4 from J; bases not matched to a gene: 5. Germline loops: CDR1 SQVTM, CDR2 ANQGSEA. The CDR3 loop spans 15 amino acids.